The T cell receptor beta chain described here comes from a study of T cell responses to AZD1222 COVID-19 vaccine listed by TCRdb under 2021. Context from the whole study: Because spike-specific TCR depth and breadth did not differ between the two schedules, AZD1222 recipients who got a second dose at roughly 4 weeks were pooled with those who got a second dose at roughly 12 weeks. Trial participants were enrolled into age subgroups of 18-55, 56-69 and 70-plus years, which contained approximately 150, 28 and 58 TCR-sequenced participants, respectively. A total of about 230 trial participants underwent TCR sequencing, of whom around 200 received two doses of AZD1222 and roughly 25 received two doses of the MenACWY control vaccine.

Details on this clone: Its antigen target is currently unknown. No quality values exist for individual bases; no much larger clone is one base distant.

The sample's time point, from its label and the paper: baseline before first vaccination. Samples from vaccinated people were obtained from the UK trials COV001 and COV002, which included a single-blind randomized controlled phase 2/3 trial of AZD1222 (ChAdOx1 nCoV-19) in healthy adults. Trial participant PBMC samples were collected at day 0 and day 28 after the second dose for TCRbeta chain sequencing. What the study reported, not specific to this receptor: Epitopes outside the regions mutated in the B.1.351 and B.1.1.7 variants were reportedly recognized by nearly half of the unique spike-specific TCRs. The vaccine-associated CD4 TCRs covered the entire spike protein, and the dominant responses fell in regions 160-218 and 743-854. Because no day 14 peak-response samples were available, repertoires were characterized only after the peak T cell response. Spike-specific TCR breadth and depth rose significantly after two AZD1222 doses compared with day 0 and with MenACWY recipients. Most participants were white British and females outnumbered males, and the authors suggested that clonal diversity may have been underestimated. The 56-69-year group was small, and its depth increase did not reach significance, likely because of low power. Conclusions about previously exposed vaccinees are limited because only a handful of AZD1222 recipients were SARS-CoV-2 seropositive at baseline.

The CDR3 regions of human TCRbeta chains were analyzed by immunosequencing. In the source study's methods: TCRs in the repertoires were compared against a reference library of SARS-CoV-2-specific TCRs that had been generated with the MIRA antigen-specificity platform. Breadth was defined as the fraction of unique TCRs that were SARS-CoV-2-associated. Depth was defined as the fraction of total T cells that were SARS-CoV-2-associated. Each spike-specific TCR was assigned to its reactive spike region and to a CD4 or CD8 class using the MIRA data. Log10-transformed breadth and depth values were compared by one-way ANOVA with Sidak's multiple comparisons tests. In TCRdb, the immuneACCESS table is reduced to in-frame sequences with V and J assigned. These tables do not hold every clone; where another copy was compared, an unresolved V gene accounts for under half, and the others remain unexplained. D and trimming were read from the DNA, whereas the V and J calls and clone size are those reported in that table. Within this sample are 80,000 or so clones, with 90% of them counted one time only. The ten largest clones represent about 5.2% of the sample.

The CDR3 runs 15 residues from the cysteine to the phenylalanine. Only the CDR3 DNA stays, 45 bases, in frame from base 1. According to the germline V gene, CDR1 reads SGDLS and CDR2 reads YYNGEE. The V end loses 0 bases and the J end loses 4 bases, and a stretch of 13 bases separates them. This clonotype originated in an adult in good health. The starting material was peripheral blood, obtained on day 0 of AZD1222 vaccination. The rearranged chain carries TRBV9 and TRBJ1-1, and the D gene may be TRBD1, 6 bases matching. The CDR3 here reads CASSVVAGEVTEAFF. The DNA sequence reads TGTGCCAGCAGCGTAGTAGCAGGGGAAGTCACTGAAGCTTTCTTT. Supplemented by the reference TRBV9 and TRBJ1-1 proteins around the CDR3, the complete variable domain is DSGVTQTPKHLITATGQRVTLRCSPRSGDLSVYWYQQSLDQGLQFLIQYYNGEERAKGNILERFSAQQFPDLHSELNLSSLELGDSALYFCASSVVAGEVTEAFFGQGTRLTVV.